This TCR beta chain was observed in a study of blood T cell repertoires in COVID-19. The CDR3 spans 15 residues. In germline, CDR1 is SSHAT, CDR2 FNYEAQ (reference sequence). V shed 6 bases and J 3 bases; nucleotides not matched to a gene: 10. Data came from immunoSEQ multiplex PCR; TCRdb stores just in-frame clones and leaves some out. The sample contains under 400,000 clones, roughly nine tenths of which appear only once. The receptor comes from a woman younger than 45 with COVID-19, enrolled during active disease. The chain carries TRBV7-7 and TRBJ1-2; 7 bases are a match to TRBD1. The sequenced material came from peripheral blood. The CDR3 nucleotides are TGTGCCAGCAGTCCCCTAGGGGGCGACGACTATGGCTACACCTTC. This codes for CASSPLGGDDYGYTF.